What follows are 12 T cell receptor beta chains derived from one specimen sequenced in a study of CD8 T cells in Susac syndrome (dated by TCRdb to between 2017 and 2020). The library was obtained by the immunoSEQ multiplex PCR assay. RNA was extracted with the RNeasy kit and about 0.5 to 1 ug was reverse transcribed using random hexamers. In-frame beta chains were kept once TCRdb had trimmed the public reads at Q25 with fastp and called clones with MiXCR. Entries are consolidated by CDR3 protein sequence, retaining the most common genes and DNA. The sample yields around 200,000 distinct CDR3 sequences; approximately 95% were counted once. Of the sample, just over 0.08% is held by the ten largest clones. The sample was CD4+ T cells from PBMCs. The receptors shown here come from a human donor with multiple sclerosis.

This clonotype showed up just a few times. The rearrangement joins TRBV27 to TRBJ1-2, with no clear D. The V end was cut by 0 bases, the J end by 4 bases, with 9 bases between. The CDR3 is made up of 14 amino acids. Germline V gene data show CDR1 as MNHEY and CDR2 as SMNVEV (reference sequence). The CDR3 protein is CASSLSRGGYGYTF. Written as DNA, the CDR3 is TGTGCCAGCAGTTTATCGAGAGGAGGCTATGGCTACACCTTC.

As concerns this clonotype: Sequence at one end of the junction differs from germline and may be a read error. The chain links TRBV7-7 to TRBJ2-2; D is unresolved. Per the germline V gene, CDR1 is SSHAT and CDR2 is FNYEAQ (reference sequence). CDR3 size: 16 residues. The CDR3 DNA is TGTGCTAGCAGCTTAGCTCCATCTCCCAACACCGGGGAGCTGTTTTTT. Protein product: CASSLAPSPNTGELFF.

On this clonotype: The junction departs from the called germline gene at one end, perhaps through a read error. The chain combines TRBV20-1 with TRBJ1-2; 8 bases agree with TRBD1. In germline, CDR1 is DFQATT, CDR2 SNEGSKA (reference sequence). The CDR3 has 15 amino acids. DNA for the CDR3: TGCAGTGCTAGACCGACAGGGGCCATCGACTACGGCTACACCTTC. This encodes CSARPTGAIDYGYTF.

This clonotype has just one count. The CDR3 region is CASTPKTNTGELFF. The CDR3, as DNA: TGTGCCAGCACCCCCAAGACGAACACCGGGGAGCTGTTTTTT. V and J are TRBV7-9 and TRBJ2-2; no reliable D call. This CDR3 has 14 amino acids. Germline V lookup: CDR1 SEHNR, CDR2 FQNEAQ (reference sequence). The V end was cut by 7 bases, the J end by 0 bases, with 9 bases between.

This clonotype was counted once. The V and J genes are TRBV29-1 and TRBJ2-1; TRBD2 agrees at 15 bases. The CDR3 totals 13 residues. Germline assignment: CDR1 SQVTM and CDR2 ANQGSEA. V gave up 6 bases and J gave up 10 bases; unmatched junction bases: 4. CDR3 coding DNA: TGCAGCGTCCCAGGGACTAGCGGGGGGGAGCAGTTCTTC. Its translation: CSVPGTSGGEQFF.

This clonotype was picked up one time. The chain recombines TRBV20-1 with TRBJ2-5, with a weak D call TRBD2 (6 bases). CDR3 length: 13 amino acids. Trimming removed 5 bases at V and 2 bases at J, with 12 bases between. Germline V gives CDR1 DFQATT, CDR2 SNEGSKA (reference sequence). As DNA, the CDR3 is TGCAGTGCTTCGGGACTTCCTCAAGAGACCCAGTACTTC. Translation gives CSASGLPQETQYF.

For the CDR3, the DNA is TGTGCCAGTAGTCCTCGGGCAGGGTTGAACACTGAAGCTTTCTTT. Translating it yields CASSPRAGLNTEAFF. The chain carries TRBV19 and TRBJ1-1, with TRBD1 as a possible D gene (5 bases). CDR1 and CDR2 from the germline V gene are LNHDA and SQIVND (reference sequence). The CDR3 sequence is 15 residues long. Trimming removed 5 bases from V and 0 bases from J, with 13 bases in between.

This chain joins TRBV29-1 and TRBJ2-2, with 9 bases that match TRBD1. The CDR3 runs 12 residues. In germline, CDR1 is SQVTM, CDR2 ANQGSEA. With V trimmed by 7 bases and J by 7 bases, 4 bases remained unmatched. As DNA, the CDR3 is TGCAGCGCGGGACAGGGCAACGGGGAGCTGTTTTTT. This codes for CSAGQGNGELFF.

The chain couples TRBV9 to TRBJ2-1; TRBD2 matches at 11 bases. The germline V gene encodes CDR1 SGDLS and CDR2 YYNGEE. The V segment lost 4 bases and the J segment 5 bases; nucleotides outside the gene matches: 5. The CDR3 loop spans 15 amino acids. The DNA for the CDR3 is TGTGCCAGCAGCCCGGGACTAGCGGTTAACAATGAGCAGTTCTTC. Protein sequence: CASSPGLAVNNEQFF.

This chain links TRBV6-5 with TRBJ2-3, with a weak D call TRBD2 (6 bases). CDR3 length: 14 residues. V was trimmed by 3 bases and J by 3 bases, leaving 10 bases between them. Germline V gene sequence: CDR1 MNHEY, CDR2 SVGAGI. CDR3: CASSYDGGTDTQYF. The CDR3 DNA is TGTGCCAGCAGTTATGACGGGGGAACAGATACGCAGTATTTT.

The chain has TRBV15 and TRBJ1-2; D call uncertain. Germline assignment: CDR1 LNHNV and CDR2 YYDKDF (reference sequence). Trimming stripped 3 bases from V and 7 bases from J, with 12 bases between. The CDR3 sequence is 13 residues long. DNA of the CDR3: TGTGCCACCAGCAGCCTCGCCTGGGGTGGCTACACCTTC. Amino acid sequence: CATSSLAWGGYTF.

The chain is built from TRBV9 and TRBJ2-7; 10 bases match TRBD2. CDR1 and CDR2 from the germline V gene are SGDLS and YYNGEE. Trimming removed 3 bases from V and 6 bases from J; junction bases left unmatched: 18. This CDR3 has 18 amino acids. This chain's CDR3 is CASSAHPAERGGLGEQYF. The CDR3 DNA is TGTGCCAGCAGCGCACACCCCGCGGAGCGGGGGGGCCTCGGCGAGCAGTACTTC.